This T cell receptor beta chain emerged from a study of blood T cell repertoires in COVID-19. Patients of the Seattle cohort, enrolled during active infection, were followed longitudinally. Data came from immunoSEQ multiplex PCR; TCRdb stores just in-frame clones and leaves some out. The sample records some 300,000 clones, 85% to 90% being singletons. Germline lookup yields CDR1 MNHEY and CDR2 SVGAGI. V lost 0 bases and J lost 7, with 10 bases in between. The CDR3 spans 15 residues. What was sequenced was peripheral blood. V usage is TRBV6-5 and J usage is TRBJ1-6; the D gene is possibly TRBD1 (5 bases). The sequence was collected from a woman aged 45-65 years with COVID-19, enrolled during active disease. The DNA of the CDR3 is TGTGCCAGCAGTTACTCGGTTCCAGGGAATTCACCCCTCCACTTT. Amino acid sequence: CASSYSVPGNSPLHF.